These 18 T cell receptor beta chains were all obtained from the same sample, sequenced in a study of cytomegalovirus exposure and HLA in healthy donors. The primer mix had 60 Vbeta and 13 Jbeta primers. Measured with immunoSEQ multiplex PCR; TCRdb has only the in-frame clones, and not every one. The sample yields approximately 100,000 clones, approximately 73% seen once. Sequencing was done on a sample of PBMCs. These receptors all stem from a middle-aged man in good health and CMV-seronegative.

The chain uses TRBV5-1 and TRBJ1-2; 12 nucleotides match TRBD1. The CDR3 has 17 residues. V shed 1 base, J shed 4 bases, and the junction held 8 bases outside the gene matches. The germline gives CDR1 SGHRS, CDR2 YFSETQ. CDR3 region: CASSLSYGTGGFYGYTF. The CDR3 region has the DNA TGCGCCAGCAGCTTGAGCTACGGGACAGGGGGCTTCTATGGCTACACCTTC.

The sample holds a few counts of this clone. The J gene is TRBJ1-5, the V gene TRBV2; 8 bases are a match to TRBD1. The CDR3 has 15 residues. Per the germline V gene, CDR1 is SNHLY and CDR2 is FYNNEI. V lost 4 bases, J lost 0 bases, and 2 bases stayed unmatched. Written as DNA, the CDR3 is TGTGCCAGCAGTGTAGGACAGGGTAGCAATCAGCCCCAGCATTTT. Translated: CASSVGQGSNQPQHF.

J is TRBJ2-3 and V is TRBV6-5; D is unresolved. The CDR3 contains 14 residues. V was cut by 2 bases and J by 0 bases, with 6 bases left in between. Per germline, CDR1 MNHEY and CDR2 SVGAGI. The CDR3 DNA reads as TGTGCCAGCAGTTACGGCTCAAGCACAGATACGCAGTATTTT. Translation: CASSYGSSTDTQYF.

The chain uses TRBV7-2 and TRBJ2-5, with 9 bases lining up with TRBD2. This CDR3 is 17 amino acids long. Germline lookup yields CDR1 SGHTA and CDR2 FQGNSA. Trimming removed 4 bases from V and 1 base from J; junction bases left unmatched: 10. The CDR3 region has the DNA TGTGCCAGCAGCTCCTCCCGGGTACTAGCGGGCCAAGAGACCCAGTACTTC. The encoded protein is CASSSSRVLAGQETQYF.

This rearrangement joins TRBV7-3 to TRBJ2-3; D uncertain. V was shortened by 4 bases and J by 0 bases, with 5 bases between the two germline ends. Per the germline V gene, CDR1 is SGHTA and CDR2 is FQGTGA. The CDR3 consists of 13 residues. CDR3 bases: TGTGCCAGCAGCTCCACTAGCACAGATACGCAGTATTTT. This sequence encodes CASSSTSTDTQYF.

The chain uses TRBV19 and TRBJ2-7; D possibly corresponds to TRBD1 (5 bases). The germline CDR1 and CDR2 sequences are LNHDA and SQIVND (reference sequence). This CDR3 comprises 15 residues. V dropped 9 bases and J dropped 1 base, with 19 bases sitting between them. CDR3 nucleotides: TGTGCCAGCCACCCCGGCAGGGTAGAGTCCTACGAGCAGTACTTC. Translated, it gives CASHPGRVESYEQYF.

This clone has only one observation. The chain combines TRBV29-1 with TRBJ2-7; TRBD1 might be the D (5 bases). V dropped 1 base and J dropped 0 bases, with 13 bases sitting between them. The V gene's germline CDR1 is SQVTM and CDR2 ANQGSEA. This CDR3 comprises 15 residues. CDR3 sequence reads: CSVEVGAGPSYEQYF. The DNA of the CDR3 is TGCAGCGTTGAAGTTGGGGCAGGACCCTCCTACGAGCAGTACTTC.

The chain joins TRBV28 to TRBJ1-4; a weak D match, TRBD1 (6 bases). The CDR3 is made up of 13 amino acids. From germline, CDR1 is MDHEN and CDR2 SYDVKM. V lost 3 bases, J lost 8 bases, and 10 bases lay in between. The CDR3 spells CASSFRGLEKLFF. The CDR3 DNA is TGTGCCAGCAGTTTCAGGGGCCTAGAAAAACTGTTTTTT.

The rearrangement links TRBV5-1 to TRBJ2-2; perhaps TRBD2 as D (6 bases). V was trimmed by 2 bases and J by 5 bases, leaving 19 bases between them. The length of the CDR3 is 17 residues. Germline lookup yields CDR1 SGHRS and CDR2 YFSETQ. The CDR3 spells CASSLRRVTQGTGELFF. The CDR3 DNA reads TGCGCCAGCAGCTTACGGAGGGTTACCCAGGGAACCGGGGAGCTGTTTTTT. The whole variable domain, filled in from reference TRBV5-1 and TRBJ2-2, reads KAGVTQTPRYLIKTRGQQVTLSCSPISGHRSVSWYQQTPGQGLQFLFEYFSETQRNKGNFPGRFSGRQFSNSRSEMNVSTLELGDSALYLCASSLRRVTQGTGELFFGEGSRLTVL.

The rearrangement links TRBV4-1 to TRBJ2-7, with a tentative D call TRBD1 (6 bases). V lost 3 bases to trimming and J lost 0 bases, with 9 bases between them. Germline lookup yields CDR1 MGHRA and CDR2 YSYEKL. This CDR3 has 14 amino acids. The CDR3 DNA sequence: TGCGCCAGCAGCCAGGGGACACTCTCCTACGAGCAGTACTTC. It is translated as CASSQGTLSYEQYF.

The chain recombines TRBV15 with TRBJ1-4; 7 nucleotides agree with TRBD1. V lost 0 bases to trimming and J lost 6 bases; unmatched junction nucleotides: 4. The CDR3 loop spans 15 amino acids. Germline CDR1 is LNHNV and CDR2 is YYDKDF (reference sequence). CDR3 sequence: CATSRETGTDEKLFF. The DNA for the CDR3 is TGTGCCACCAGCAGAGAGACAGGGACGGATGAAAAACTGTTTTTT.

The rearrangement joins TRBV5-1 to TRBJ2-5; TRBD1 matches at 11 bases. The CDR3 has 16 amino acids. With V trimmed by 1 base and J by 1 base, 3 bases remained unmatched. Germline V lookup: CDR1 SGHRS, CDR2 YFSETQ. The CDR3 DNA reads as TGCGCCAGCAGCTTGAGTGGGACAGGGGGCCAAGAGACCCAGTACTTC. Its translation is CASSLSGTGGQETQYF. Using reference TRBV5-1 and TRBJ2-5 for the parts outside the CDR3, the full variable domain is KAGVTQTPRYLIKTRGQQVTLSCSPISGHRSVSWYQQTPGQGLQFLFEYFSETQRNKGNFPGRFSGRQFSNSRSEMNVSTLELGDSALYLCASSLSGTGGQETQYFGPGTRLLVL.

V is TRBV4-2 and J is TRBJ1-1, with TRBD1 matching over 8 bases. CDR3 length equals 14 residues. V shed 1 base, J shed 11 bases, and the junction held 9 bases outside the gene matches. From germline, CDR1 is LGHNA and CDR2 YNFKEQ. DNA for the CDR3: TGTGCCAGCAGCCAAGTTGGACAGGGTTGTGATGCTTTCTTT. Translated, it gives CASSQVGQGCDAFF.

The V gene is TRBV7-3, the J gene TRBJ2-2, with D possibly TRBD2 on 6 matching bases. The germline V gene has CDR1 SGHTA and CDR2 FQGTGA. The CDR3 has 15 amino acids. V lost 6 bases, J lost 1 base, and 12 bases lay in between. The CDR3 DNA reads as TGTGCCAGCAGGCCCGGGGGATTGAACACCGGGGAGCTGTTTTTT. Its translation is CASRPGGLNTGELFF.

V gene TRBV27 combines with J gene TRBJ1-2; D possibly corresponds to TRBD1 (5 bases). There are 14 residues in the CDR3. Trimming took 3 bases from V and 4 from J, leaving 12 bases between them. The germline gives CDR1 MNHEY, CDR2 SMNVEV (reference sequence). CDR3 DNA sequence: TGTGCCAGCAGTTTGACAGAGGAACCCTATGGCTACACCTTC. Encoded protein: CASSLTEEPYGYTF.

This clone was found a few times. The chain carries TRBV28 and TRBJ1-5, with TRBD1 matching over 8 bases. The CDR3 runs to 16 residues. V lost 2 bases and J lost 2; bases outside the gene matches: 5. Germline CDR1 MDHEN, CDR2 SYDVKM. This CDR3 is CASSLTGGHRNQPQHF. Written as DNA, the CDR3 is TGTGCCAGCAGTTTAACAGGGGGGCATCGCAATCAGCCCCAGCATTTT.

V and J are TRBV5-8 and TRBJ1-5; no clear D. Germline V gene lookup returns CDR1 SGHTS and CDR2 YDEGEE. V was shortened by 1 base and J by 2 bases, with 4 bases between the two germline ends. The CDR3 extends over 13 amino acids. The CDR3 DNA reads TGTGCCAGCAGCTTGTCGGGCAATCAGCCCCAGCATTTT. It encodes CASSLSGNQPQHF.

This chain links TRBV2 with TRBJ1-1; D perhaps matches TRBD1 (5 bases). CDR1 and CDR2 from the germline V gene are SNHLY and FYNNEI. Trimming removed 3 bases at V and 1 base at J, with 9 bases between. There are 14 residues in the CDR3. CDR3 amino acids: CASSDRGKNTEAFF. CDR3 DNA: TGTGCCAGCAGTGATCGGGGGAAGAACACTGAAGCTTTCTTT. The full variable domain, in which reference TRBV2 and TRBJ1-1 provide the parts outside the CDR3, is EPEVTQTPSHQVTQMGQEVILRCVPISNHLYFYWYRQILGQKVEFLVSFYNNEISEKSEIFDDQFSVERPDGSNFTLKIRSTKLEDSAMYFCASSDRGKNTEAFFGQGTRLTVV.